These T cell receptor beta chains were read from a single sample in a study of T cell repertoires in cytomegalovirus infection. TCRdb re-derived calls from the reads in MiXCR, one entry per CDR3 protein. The sample lists 360,000 or so distinct CDR3 sequences; about 35% were seen once. Antigen specificity for these receptors is unknown. This specimen was cultured PBMCs, taken from culture after CMV antigen stimulation. These receptor sequences come from a human donor in good health (CMV status not recorded). Some clones in this sample may be carry-over from other donors' samples. The CDR3 runs from the conserved cysteine through the conserved F or W. Fields, in order: D gene, clone size, J gene, V gene, CDR3 protein, CDR3 DNA. D genes are given only for firm matches. A row's size may be missing; if present it is once, few, many or a size class.

D: .; size: many; J: TRBJ2-3; V: TRBV7-2; CDR3: CASSLESGSLDTQYF; DNA: TGTGCCAGCAGCTTAGAGTCGGGATCTCTCGATACGCAGTATTTT
D: TRBD2; size: .; J: TRBJ2-1; V: TRBV7-9; CDR3: CASSSRAGAYNEQFF; DNA: TGTGCCAGCAGCTCTCGAGCGGGAGCCTACAATGAGCAGTTCTTC
D: .; size: .; J: TRBJ1-1; V: TRBV28; CDR3: CASNPLGARTEAFF; DNA: TGTGCCAGCAATCCCTTGGGCGCCAGAACTGAAGCTTTCTTT
D: TRBD2; size: .; J: TRBJ2-1; V: TRBV7-2; CDR3: CASSLRGVYNEQFF; DNA: TGTGCCAGCAGCCTCCGGGGGGTTTACAATGAGCAGTTCTTC
D: .; size: few; J: TRBJ2-2; V: TRBV6-2/TRBV6-3; CDR3: CASTNFGLAGELFF; DNA: TGTGCCAGCACGAATTTCGGATTGGCTGGGGAGCTGTTTTTT
D: TRBD1; size: many; J: TRBJ2-5; V: TRBV29-1; CDR3: CSVTDRGETQYF; DNA: TGCAGCGTAACCGACAGGGGAGAGACCCAGTACTTC
D: TRBD2; size: few; J: TRBJ2-3; V: TRBV4-3; CDR3: CASSQAGGNTDTQYF; DNA: TGCGCCAGCAGCCAGGCGGGGGGCAACACAGATACGCAGTATTTT
D: TRBD2; size: few; J: TRBJ2-7; V: TRBV20-1; CDR3: CSAFLPLAGGLPDEQYF; DNA: TGCAGTGCTTTCCTTCCCCTAGCGGGAGGGCTGCCGGACGAGCAGTACTTC
D: TRBD1; size: .; J: TRBJ2-7; V: TRBV19; CDR3: CASSQRRDRVHEQYF; DNA: TGTGCCAGTAGCCAACGGAGGGACAGGGTCCACGAGCAGTACTTC
D: .; size: .; J: TRBJ2-1; V: TRBV15; CDR3: CATSIRRGLAYNEQFF; DNA: TGTGCCACCAGCATAAGGAGGGGCCTTGCCTACAATGAGCAGTTCTTC
D: .; size: many; J: TRBJ1-2; V: TRBV7-2; CDR3: CASSLEAGNYGYTF; DNA: TGTGCCAGCAGCTTAGAGGCAGGGAACTATGGCTACACCTTC
D: .; size: .; J: TRBJ2-3; V: TRBV27; CDR3: CASSLITGPPTDTQYF; DNA: TGTGCCAGCAGTTTAATCACAGGCCCCCCCACAGATACGCAGTATTTT
D: TRBD1; size: .; J: TRBJ1-6; V: TRBV28; CDR3: CASSSNHRGYNSPLQF; DNA: TGTGCCAGCAGTTCCAACCACAGGGGCTATAATTCACCCCTCCAGTTT
D: .; size: .; J: TRBJ1-1; V: TRBV6-2/TRBV6-3; CDR3: CASNTVTEAFF; DNA: TGTGCCAGCAATACCGTCACTGAAGCTTTCTTT
D: .; size: .; J: TRBJ2-3; V: TRBV14; CDR3: CASSGLNTQYF; DNA: TGTGCCAGCAGCGGGCTGAATACGCAGTATTTT
D: TRBD2; size: .; J: TRBJ2-2; V: TRBV7-2; CDR3: CASSFSGRATVNTGELFF; DNA: TGTGCCAGCAGCTTTAGCGGGAGGGCCACTGTCAACACCGGGGAGCTGTTTTTT
D: .; size: .; J: TRBJ2-2; V: TRBV7-6; CDR3: CASSLAVTGELFF; DNA: TGTGCCAGCAGCTTAGCAGTCACCGGGGAGCTGTTTTTT
D: TRBD2; size: few; J: TRBJ2-3; V: TRBV27; CDR3: CASSIPGTSGKYTQYF; DNA: TGTGCCAGCAGTATTCCCGGGACTAGCGGGAAGTATACGCAGTATTTT
D: .; size: few; J: TRBJ2-3; V: TRBV12-3/TRBV12-4; CDR3: CASSLGQGGFSTDTQYF; DNA: TGTGCCAGCAGTTTAGGTCAGGGGGGCTTCAGCACAGATACGCAGTATTTT
D: .; size: few; J: TRBJ1-4; V: TRBV14; CDR3: CASSQGGRPNEKLFF; DNA: TGTGCCAGCAGCCAAGGTGGACGGCCTAATGAAAAACTGTTTTTT
D: TRBD2; size: .; J: TRBJ2-1; V: TRBV12-3/TRBV12-4; CDR3: CASSLRIGLAGEREQFF; DNA: TGTGCCAGCAGTTTAAGGATCGGACTAGCGGGAGAGCGTGAGCAGTTCTTC
D: .; size: .; J: TRBJ1-1; V: TRBV7-9; CDR3: CASSFGPSEAFF; DNA: TGTGCCAGCAGCTTCGGGCCATCTGAAGCTTTCTTT
D: .; size: few; J: TRBJ1-1; V: TRBV7-2; CDR3: CASSLDSPMNTEAFF; DNA: TGTGCCAGCAGCTTGGACAGTCCCATGAACACTGAAGCTTTCTTT
D: .; size: .; J: TRBJ2-7; V: TRBV7-2; CDR3: CASSPPAETYEQYF; DNA: TGTGCCAGCAGCCCCCCAGCGGAAACCTACGAGCAGTACTTC
D: .; size: many; J: TRBJ1-5; V: TRBV7-2; CDR3: CASGGNSNQPQHF; DNA: TGTGCCAGTGGGGGAAATAGCAATCAGCCCCAGCATTTT
D: .; size: .; J: TRBJ2-7; V: TRBV7-2; CDR3: CASSLFRNEQYF; DNA: TGTGCCAGCAGCTTATTTCGCAACGAGCAGTACTTC
D: .; size: .; J: TRBJ2-4; V: TRBV20-1; CDR3: CSAIFSGPIAKNIQYF; DNA: TGCAGTGCTATTTTTAGCGGACCTATTGCCAAAAACATTCAGTACTTC
D: TRBD1; size: .; J: TRBJ1-1; V: TRBV12-3/TRBV12-4; CDR3: CASSLSGTGGTEAFF; DNA: TGTGCCAGCAGTTTATCAGGGACAGGGGGCACTGAAGCTTTCTTT
D: .; size: .; J: TRBJ2-1; V: TRBV10-3; CDR3: CAMKQGGTYNEQFF; DNA: TGTGCCATGAAACAGGGGGGGACCTACAATGAGCAGTTCTTC
D: .; size: .; J: TRBJ1-1; V: TRBV11-2; CDR3: CASSRRQPTGQRAFF; DNA: TGTGCCAGCAGTCGTAGACAGCCCACTGGACAGCGAGCTTTCTTT
D: .; size: .; J: TRBJ2-5; V: TRBV6-2/TRBV6-3; CDR3: CASADGAPETQYF; DNA: TGTGCCAGCGCAGATGGGGCCCCAGAGACCCAGTACTTC
D: .; size: .; J: TRBJ1-5; V: TRBV20-1; CDR3: CSARDLEGLGNQPQHF; DNA: TGCAGTGCTAGAGATTTGGAAGGGCTCGGCAATCAGCCCCAGCATTTT
D: TRBD2; size: .; J: TRBJ2-7; V: TRBV4-1; CDR3: CASSQVGTSGRRYF; DNA: TGCGCCAGCAGCCAAGTAGGGACTAGCGGGAGACGGTACTTC
D: .; size: .; J: TRBJ1-1; V: TRBV6-5; CDR3: CASRDRSKNTEAFF; DNA: TGTGCCAGCAGGGACCGATCCAAGAACACTGAAGCTTTCTTT
D: TRBD2; size: few; J: TRBJ2-3; V: TRBV5-1; CDR3: CASSRTLGTSGPSSTDTQYF; DNA: TGCGCCAGCAGCCGGACCCTCGGGACTAGCGGGCCCTCTAGCACAGATACGCAGTATTTT
D: .; size: few; J: TRBJ2-5; V: TRBV7-2; CDR3: CASSAQGGETQYF; DNA: TGTGCCAGCAGCGCTCAGGGTGGTGAGACCCAGTACTTC
D: .; size: few; J: TRBJ2-7; V: TRBV28; CDR3: CASETGGSYEQYF; DNA: TGTGCCAGCGAGACAGGCGGATCCTACGAGCAGTACTTC
D: .; size: .; J: TRBJ2-1; V: TRBV6-2/TRBV6-3; CDR3: CASKRASNFDEQFF; DNA: TGTGCCAGCAAAAGGGCTAGTAATTTCGATGAGCAGTTCTTC
D: TRBD1; size: .; J: TRBJ1-2; V: TRBV7-9; CDR3: CASSARTGPNYGYTF; DNA: TGTGCCAGCAGCGCCCGGACAGGGCCCAACTATGGCTACACCTTC
D: .; size: many; J: TRBJ1-6; V: TRBV7-2; CDR3: CASSLVSGVPTNSPLHF; DNA: TGTGCCAGCAGCTTAGTCTCCGGGGTCCCGACGAATTCACCCCTCCACTTT
D: .; size: many; J: TRBJ2-3; V: TRBV7-9; CDR3: CASSLGRQALLTDTQYF; DNA: TGTGCCAGCAGCTTAGGCCGACAGGCCCTCCTCACAGATACGCAGTATTTT
D: .; size: .; J: TRBJ2-3; V: TRBV5-1; CDR3: CASSTSVVADTQYF; DNA: TGCGCCAGCAGCACGAGCGTAGTCGCGGATACGCAGTATTTT
D: TRBD1; size: few; J: TRBJ2-1; V: TRBV5-6; CDR3: CASSLIGTEAYNEQFF; DNA: TGTGCCAGCAGCTTGATCGGGACAGAAGCCTACAATGAGCAGTTCTTC
D: .; size: .; J: TRBJ1-5; V: TRBV2; CDR3: CASRAGTRSNQPQHF; DNA: TGTGCCAGCAGAGCCGGGACACGTAGCAATCAGCCCCAGCATTTT
D: .; size: .; J: TRBJ1-4; V: TRBV29-1; CDR3: CSVVGRTNEKLFF; DNA: TGCAGCGTTGTTGGCAGGACTAATGAAAAACTGTTTTTT
D: .; size: .; J: TRBJ2-7; V: TRBV20-1; CDR3: CSARDNRAPYEQYF; DNA: TGCAGTGCTAGAGACAACAGGGCCCCCTACGAGCAGTACTTC
D: .; size: few; J: TRBJ2-1; V: TRBV11-2; CDR3: CASRAIADRYNEQFF; DNA: TGTGCCAGCCGTGCTATAGCGGACCGTTACAATGAGCAGTTCTTC
D: .; size: .; J: TRBJ1-5; V: TRBV10-3; CDR3: CAIRAGRDQPQHF; DNA: TGTGCCATCAGGGCAGGGAGGGACCAGCCCCAGCATTTT
D: TRBD2; size: few; J: TRBJ2-1; V: TRBV4-2; CDR3: CASGTSGSDEQFF; DNA: TGTGCCAGTGGGACTAGCGGGAGCGACGAGCAGTTCTTC
D: .; size: few; J: TRBJ2-5; V: TRBV27; CDR3: CASRQQETQYF; DNA: TGTGCCAGCCGACAGCAAGAGACCCAGTACTTC
D: TRBD1; size: few; J: TRBJ2-1; V: TRBV7-8; CDR3: CACRDRGSYNEQFF; DNA: TGTGCCTGCCGGGACAGGGGTTCCTACAATGAGCAGTTCTTC
D: .; size: .; J: TRBJ1-1; V: TRBV12-3/TRBV12-4; CDR3: CASRGGAEAFF; DNA: TGTGCCAGCAGGGGTGGTGCTGAAGCTTTCTTT
D: .; size: .; J: TRBJ1-6; V: TRBV20-1; CDR3: CSASTLGAFGSSPLHF; DNA: TGCAGTGCTTCAACTTTAGGGGCGTTTGGATCCTCACCCCTCCACTTT
D: TRBD2; size: few; J: TRBJ2-1; V: TRBV12-3/TRBV12-4; CDR3: CASSLSGRDTVEQFF; DNA: TGTGCCAGCAGTTTAAGCGGGAGGGACACGGTTGAGCAGTTCTTC
D: TRBD1; size: .; J: TRBJ1-4; V: TRBV6-1; CDR3: CASSVVRQGNEKLFF; DNA: TGTGCCAGCAGTGTGGTGAGACAGGGGAATGAAAAACTGTTTTTT
D: TRBD2; size: many; J: TRBJ2-4; V: TRBV12-3/TRBV12-4; CDR3: CASSQLAGDVNIQYF; DNA: TGTGCCAGCAGCCAACTAGCGGGAGACGTAAACATTCAGTACTTC
D: .; size: .; J: TRBJ2-4; V: TRBV28; CDR3: CASRHRQGHAKNIQYF; DNA: TGTGCCAGCAGGCATCGGCAGGGGCACGCCAAAAACATTCAGTACTTC
D: .; size: .; J: TRBJ2-5; V: TRBV5-1; CDR3: CASSSGTGETQYF; DNA: TGCGCCAGCAGCTCCGGGACGGGGGAGACCCAGTACTTC
D: TRBD1; size: .; J: TRBJ2-7; V: TRBV6-2/TRBV6-3; CDR3: CASRQTGTGSYEQYF; DNA: TGTGCCAGCAGACAGACCGGGACAGGGAGCTACGAGCAGTACTTC